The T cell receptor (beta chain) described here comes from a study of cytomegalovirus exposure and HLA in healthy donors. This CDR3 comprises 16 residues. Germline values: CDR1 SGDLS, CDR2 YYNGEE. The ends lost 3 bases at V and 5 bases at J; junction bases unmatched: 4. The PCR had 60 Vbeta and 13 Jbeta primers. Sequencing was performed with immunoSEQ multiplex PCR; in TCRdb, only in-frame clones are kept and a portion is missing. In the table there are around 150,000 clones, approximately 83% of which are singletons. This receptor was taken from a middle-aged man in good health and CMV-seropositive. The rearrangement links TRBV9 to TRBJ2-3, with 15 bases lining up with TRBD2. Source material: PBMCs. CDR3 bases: TGTGCCAGCAGCGCCGGGACTAGCGGGAGGTTAGATACGCAGTATTTT. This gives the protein CASSAGTSGRLDTQYF. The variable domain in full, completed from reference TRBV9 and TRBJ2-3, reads DSGVTQTPKHLITATGQRVTLRCSPRSGDLSVYWYQQSLDQGLQFLIQYYNGEERAKGNILERFSAQQFPDLHSELNLSSLELGDSALYFCASSAGTSGRLDTQYFGPGTRLTVL.